The clone carrying this TCR beta chain was counted many times. The target antigen is unknown. This entry is derived from a study of T-cell reconstitution after alpha-beta-depleted transplantation in children. The study, taken as a whole, reports: There were reportedly several hundred expanded graft clones from which alpha-beta T cells came about two months after transplant.

The CDR3 loop spans 13 amino acids. The germline gives CDR1 LNHNV, CDR2 YYDKDF (reference sequence). V lost 4 bases to trimming and J lost 3 bases, with 7 bases between them. A library of TCRbeta sequences, prepared with unique molecular identifiers, was generated. Each CDR3 protein gets one entry after TCRdb re-called the PCR reads with MiXCR. The sample lists about 600,000 distinct CDR3 sequences; 23% were seen once. Source: PBMCs, mostly from graft donor cells, taken 360 days after TCRalphabeta/CD19-depleted stem cell transplant. The rearrangement joins TRBV15 to TRBJ2-1; D unresolved. The receptor's source is a boy less than two years old who had a stem cell transplant for acute myeloid leukemia, so the T cells may come from the graft donor. This CDR3 is CATSTLSYNEQFF. The DNA of the CDR3 is TGTGCCACCAGCACACTTAGCTACAATGAGCAGTTCTTC.